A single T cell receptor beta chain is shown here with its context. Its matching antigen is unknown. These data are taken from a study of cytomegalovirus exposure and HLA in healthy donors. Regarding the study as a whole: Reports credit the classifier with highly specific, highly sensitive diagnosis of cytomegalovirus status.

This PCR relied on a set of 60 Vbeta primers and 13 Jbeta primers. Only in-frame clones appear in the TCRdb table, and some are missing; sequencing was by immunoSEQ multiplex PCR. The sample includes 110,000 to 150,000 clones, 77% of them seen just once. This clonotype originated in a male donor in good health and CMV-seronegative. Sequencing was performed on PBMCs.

The CDR3 DNA is TGTGCCAGTTACCCGACCATGGGGGGTGGAGAGACCCAGTACTTC. It is translated as CASYPTMGGGETQYF. V usage is TRBV6-1 and J usage is TRBJ2-5; D perhaps matches TRBD2 (6 bases). CDR3 length: 15 amino acids. Germline values: CDR1 MNHNS, CDR2 SASEGT. Trimming pared 9 bases from V and 4 bases from J, leaving 21 bases between.